Here is one T cell receptor beta chain with its context. Its antigen is not identified. The assay was immunoSEQ multiplex PCR, and TCRdb's table has in-frame clones only and misses some. The sample shows roughly 600,000 clones, about 98% of them seen only once. This sample stems from a study of shared clonotypes between healthy human individuals. Study-level points and caveats: Apart from blood, nothing was sampled; tissue repertoires likely differ. It was anticipated that sequencing depth would influence how many clonotypes donors shared.

The length of the CDR3 is 18 residues. The V segment lost 4 bases and the J segment 4 bases; nucleotides outside the gene matches: 18. Germline CDR1 reads SGHKS; CDR2 reads YYEKEE (reference sequence). CD45RO-negative, CCR7-positively selected cells formed the naive CD8 fraction, excluding terminally differentiated effector memory CD45RA+ cells. The sample consisted of naive CD8+ T cells sorted from blood. This TCR came from a man aged 25 to 40 in good health. The chain has TRBV5-5 and TRBJ2-3, with TRBD2 matching over 7 bases. CDR3 amino acids: CASSRVSGIQSGADTQYF. CDR3 nucleotide sequence: TGTGCCAGCAGCCGTGTCAGCGGGATACAAAGTGGGGCAGATACGCAGTATTTT.